The clone carrying this T cell receptor (beta chain) was observed once. This record belongs to a study of OX40 agonist ivuxolimab in advanced cancers. Study-level information: One patient with hepatocellular carcinoma and two with cutaneous melanoma, three in all, had partial responses.

Systemic immunosuppression or autoimmune disease history was grounds to exclude patients. Data came from immunoSEQ multiplex PCR; TCRdb stores just in-frame clones and leaves some out. The table records 56,000 or so clones, about four fifths of them present only once. The starting material was CD4+ or CD8+ T cells sorted from blood, obtained in a trial of the OX40 agonist ivuxolimab. The clonotype originates from an adult with an advanced solid tumor such as melanoma, head and neck, liver or kidney cancer.

CDR3 in DNA: TGTGCCAGCACCCGCCAAGGGTATGGCTACACCTTC. Encoded protein: CASTRQGYGYTF. The chain links TRBV6-5 to TRBJ1-2; unclear D gene. V dropped 7 bases and J dropped 5 bases, with 11 bases sitting between them. The CDR3 runs to 12 residues. Germline V lookup: CDR1 MNHEY, CDR2 SVGAGI.